This TCR beta chain was found in a study of cytomegalovirus exposure and HLA in healthy donors. Regarding the study as a whole: Common viral pathogens were later found to be apparently linked to several of the most significant clusters. Certain sequence variants were highly shared and formed a cluster, and this cluster was likely a sequencing artifact.

Primers for the PCR totalled 60 Vbeta and 13 Jbeta. The protocol was immunoSEQ multiplex PCR, while the TCRdb copy is restricted to in-frame clones and leaves out a portion. The table records more than 95,000 clones, about three quarters of them present only once. The CDR3 contains 16 residues. The V end lost 5 bases, the J end lost 8 bases, and 24 bases lay between the germline ends. Germline CDR1 and CDR2: LGHNT and FRNRAP. Details on this clone: Its antigen is not known.

The sequence derives from a woman aged 55-70 years in good health and CMV-seropositive. Sequencing was done on a sample of PBMCs. This chain uses TRBV12-5 with TRBJ1-2, with D hard to call. The chain's CDR3 is CASGLTLGRGRKGYTF. CDR3 sequence (DNA): TGTGCTAGTGGTCTCACGCTGGGAAGAGGGCGGAAGGGCTACACCTTC.